This T cell receptor (beta chain) derives from a study of control samples from healthy donors and cancer patients. Germline CDR1 is WSHSY and CDR2 is SAAADI. V was clipped by 3 bases and J by 0 bases, with 12 bases between them. The CDR3 consists of 17 residues. Some clones are missing from TCRdb's copy, which holds only in-frame ones; the method was immunoSEQ multiplex PCR. The data contain about 69,000 clones, about four fifths of them singletons. This TCR was recovered from a woman aged 45-60 years with lung cancer. This chain joins TRBV10-2 and TRBJ2-6; the D is unclear. Source material: PBMCs. CDR3 DNA sequence: TGCGCCAGCAGTGACGTTACCCAGATCTCTGGGGCCAACGTCCTGACTTTC. Encoded protein: CASSDVTQISGANVLTF.